What follows is one T cell receptor beta chain and its context. These data are taken from a study of blood T cell repertoires in COVID-19. Study overall: The United States, Italy and Spain provided the acute and convalescent COVID-19 samples. T cells, B-cell-depleted T cells, or PBMCs provided the cDNA or gDNA that served as material.

Original processing notes: The assay estimated nucleated cells by amplifying reference gene primers. Method: immunoSEQ multiplex PCR; TCRdb's copy keeps in-frame clones and lacks some. Clone size and V and J calls were adopted from that table, with D and trimming inferred from the DNA. The data contain tens of thousands of clones, 75% to 85% of them seen just once; the ten biggest clones take up 19%. The source is an elderly woman with acute or convalescent COVID-19. Sequenced: peripheral blood.

The DNA of the CDR3 is TGTGCCAGCAGCTTGGAACCGACTGGTGAGCAGTTCTTC. Translating it yields CASSLEPTGEQFF. This chain uses TRBV5-4 with TRBJ2-1; no clear D. Per the germline V gene, CDR1 is SGHNT and CDR2 is YYREEE (reference sequence). Trimming shortened V by 0 bases and J by 9 bases, and 10 bases separated the two germline ends. CDR3 length: 13 amino acids. Full variable domain (missing parts from reference TRBV5-4 and TRBJ2-1): ETGVTQSPTHLIKTRGQQVTLRCSSQSGHNTVSWYQQALGQGPQFIFQYYREEENGRGNFPPRFSGLQFPNYSSELNVNALELDDSALYLCASSLEPTGEQFFGPGTRLTVL.